The 21 T cell receptor beta chains below all came from one sample that was sequenced in a study of blood T cell repertoires in COVID-19. Clones were read by immunoSEQ multiplex PCR, and TCRdb kept only the in-frame ones, dropping some. The data contain 210,000 or so clones, approximately 79% of them singletons. The sample was peripheral blood. These receptors were taken from a man aged 50-60 years who had recovered from COVID-19.

This clone has a single count. V usage is TRBV30 and J usage is TRBJ2-3; 10 bases match TRBD2. V was clipped by 1 base and J by 5 bases; unmatched bases: 9. This CDR3 contains 16 residues. The germline gives CDR1 GTSNPN, CDR2 SVGIG (reference sequence). CDR3 in DNA: TGTGCCTGGAGTGCTCAAGTAGCGGGAGGTGAAGATACGCAGTATTTT. It encodes CAWSAQVAGGEDTQYF. Full variable domain (rest looked up from reference TRBV30 and TRBJ2-3): SQTIHQWPATLVQPVGSPLSLECTVEGTSNPNLYWYRQAAGRGLQLLFYSVGIGQISSEVPQNLSASRPQDRQFILSSKKLLLSDSGFYLCAWSAQVAGGEDTQYFGPGTRLTVL.

About this clone itself: One end of the junction fails to match germline, which may point to a read error. The chain uses TRBV3-1 (or the pseudogene TRBV3-2) and TRBJ2-3; no reliable D call. CDR1 and CDR2 (germline): LGHDT, YNNKEL (reference sequence). The CDR3 sequence is 12 residues long. The CDR3 coding sequence is TGTGCCAGCAGCATTAGCATAGATACGCAGTATTTT. It translates to CASSISIDTQYF.

The rearrangement uses TRBV3-1 (or the pseudogene TRBV3-2) and TRBJ1-2; D gene uncertain. Trimming removed 4 bases at V and 2 bases at J, with 11 bases between. The CDR3 loop spans 14 amino acids. CDR1 is LGHDT and CDR2 is YNNKEL in the germline V gene (reference sequence). CDR3 sequence reads: CASSRLGRNYGYTF. CDR3 nucleotides: TGTGCCAGCAGCCGGTTGGGCAGGAACTATGGCTACACCTTC.

A word on this clone: Relative to the germline gene, one junction end is altered; a read error may explain this. The rearrangement uses TRBV4-3 and TRBJ2-1, with 7 positions matching TRBD2. The CDR3 is 13 amino acids. Germline CDR1 is LGHNA and CDR2 is YSLEER. The CDR3 DNA sequence: TGCGCCAGCAGCCGACTAGCCTATAATGAGCAGTTCTTC. Protein sequence: CASSRLAYNEQFF.

This chain connects TRBV5-1 to TRBJ2-4; tentatively, D is TRBD2 (6 bases). V lost 4 bases and J lost 5, with 25 bases in between. CDR1 and CDR2 from the germline V gene are SGHRS and YFSETQ. The CDR3 has 18 residues. This CDR3 is CASSPEFPSGGEQNIQYF. The CDR3 coding sequence is TGCGCCAGCAGCCCGGAGTTTCCCAGTGGCGGGGAGCAAAACATTCAGTACTTC.

The CDR3 region has the DNA TGCGCCAGCAGCTTGGGACTAGCGGGAGCTTGGAGCACAGATACGCAGTATTTT. Amino acids: CASSLGLAGAWSTDTQYF. The chain couples TRBV5-1 to TRBJ2-3, with 12 positions matching TRBD2. V dropped 0 bases and J dropped 0; count of bases not matched to a gene: 5. The V gene's germline CDR1 is SGHRS and CDR2 YFSETQ. This CDR3 has 18 residues.

This clone was seen only a few times. The chain combines TRBV6-1 with TRBJ2-6; 7 nucleotides match TRBD2. The V segment lost 3 bases and the J segment 3 bases; nucleotides outside the gene matches: 5. CDR3 length: 16 residues. CDR1 and CDR2 (germline): MNHNS, SASEGT. The CDR3 sequence is CASSEEPGGGANVLTF. The CDR3 bases are TGTGCCAGCAGTGAGGAGCCGGGGGGTGGGGCCAACGTCCTGACTTTC.

This clone was counted between two and nine times. The chain joins TRBV27 to TRBJ2-5; possible D gene TRBD1, 5 bases. In germline, CDR1 is MNHEY, CDR2 SMNVEV (reference sequence). The V end lost 0 bases, the J end lost 0 bases, and 11 bases lay between the germline ends. This CDR3 is 16 amino acids long. For the CDR3, the DNA is TGTGCCAGCAGTTTATCAGGGGCCCTGTACCAAGAGACCCAGTACTTC. It yields the protein CASSLSGALYQETQYF.

The gene calls are TRBV19 and TRBJ1-6; D gene ambiguous. Germline loops: CDR1 LNHDA, CDR2 SQIVND (reference sequence). The CDR3 totals 15 residues. V was trimmed by 2 bases and J by 9 bases, leaving 14 bases between them. In DNA form, the CDR3 reads TGTGCCAGTAGTATACAGGCTGGTCGTGGTTCACCCCTCCACTTT. Amino acid sequence: CASSIQAGRGSPLHF.

A note on this clone: Other DNA sequences in the sample encode the same CDR3. The chain links TRBV7-3 to TRBJ1-1; D unclear. Trimming cost V 1 base and J 0 bases, with 3 bases left between them. Germline assignment: CDR1 SGHTA and CDR2 FQGTGA. The CDR3 sequence is 13 residues long. The CDR3 DNA is TGTGCCAGCAGCTTAAGTATGAACACTGAAGCTTTCTTT. Its translation is CASSLSMNTEAFF.

The chain joins TRBV19 to TRBJ2-1; TRBD2 matches 7 bases. The germline V gene encodes CDR1 LNHDA and CDR2 SQIVND (reference sequence). Germline trimming cut 5 bases from V and 5 bases from J; bases unmatched to any gene: 12. The length of the CDR3 is 16 residues. The CDR3 is CASSYLAGAEDNEQFF. CDR3 sequence (DNA): TGTGCCAGTAGTTATCTCGCGGGAGCGGAAGACAATGAGCAGTTCTTC.

This clone was counted between two and nine times. The chain combines TRBV5-4 with TRBJ1-5; possible D gene TRBD1, 6 bases. Trimming cost V 3 bases and J 7 bases, with 8 bases left between them. Germline V lookup: CDR1 SGHNT, CDR2 YYREEE (reference sequence). This CDR3 contains 12 residues. CDR3 bases: TGTGCCAGCAGCTCACAGGGCCAGCCCCAGCATTTT. This translates into CASSSQGQPQHF.

There are a few counts of this clone. The rearrangement uses TRBV6-1 and TRBJ1-3; D call uncertain. Germline V gene sequence: CDR1 MNHNS, CDR2 SASEGT. The CDR3 sequence is 15 residues long. Trimming shortened V by 1 base and J by 0 bases, and 7 bases separated the two germline ends. CDR3 loop: CASSEGFYSGNTIYF. Here the CDR3 DNA reads TGTGCCAGCAGTGAAGGGTTCTACTCTGGAAACACCATATATTTT.

The V gene is TRBV27, the J gene TRBJ2-3; 10 positions agree with TRBD2. The germline V gene has CDR1 MNHEY and CDR2 SMNVEV (reference sequence). The CDR3 covers 17 residues. V shed 8 bases, J shed 5 bases, and the junction held 16 bases outside the gene matches. In DNA, the CDR3 is TGTGCCAGCCGCCGAACCACTAGCGGGACGTATCAAGATACGCAGTATTTT. Protein: CASRRTTSGTYQDTQYF.

CDR3: CASSLHQMQANYGYTF. The CDR3 region has the DNA TGTGCCAGCAGTCTACATCAGATGCAGGCTAACTATGGCTACACCTTC. The genes are TRBV27 and TRBJ1-2; no reliable D call. The ends were cut back, 5 bases at V and 0 bases at J, with 16 bases in the middle. From germline, CDR1 is MNHEY and CDR2 SMNVEV (reference sequence). CDR3 length: 16 residues.

This chain links TRBV11-2 with TRBJ2-2; 7 positions match TRBD1. The J segment lost 5 bases and the V segment lost 5 bases, leaving 20 bases of the junction unmatched. The CDR3 is made up of 19 amino acids. The germline gives CDR1 SGHAT, CDR2 FQNNGV. CDR3 DNA sequence: TGTGCCAGCAGCCAACGGGCGGGTACAGGGGCAGGGGAAACCGGGGAGCTGTTTTTT. It translates to CASSQRAGTGAGETGELFF. The full variable domain, with the rest looked up from reference TRBV11-2 and TRBJ2-2, is EAGVAQSPRYKIIEKRQSVAFWCNPISGHATLYWYQQILGQGPKLLIQFQNNGVVDDSQLPKDRFSAERLKGVDSTLKIQPAKLEDSAVYLCASSQRAGTGAGETGELFFGEGSRLTVL.

The chain links TRBV5-1 to TRBJ2-1; 11 bases are shared with TRBD2. CDR3 length equals 15 residues. V was clipped by 0 bases and J by 7 bases; unmatched bases: 3. Germline CDR1 and CDR2: SGHRS and YFSETQ. The CDR3 here is CASSLGTSGLNEQFF. CDR3 coding DNA: TGCGCCAGCAGCTTGGGGACTAGCGGGCTTAATGAGCAGTTCTTC.

The rearrangement joins TRBV28 to TRBJ2-2, with TRBD2 matching 14 bases. The V gene end was trimmed by 5 bases and the J gene end by 7 bases; junction bases not matched to a gene: 3. Germline CDR1 and CDR2: MDHEN and SYDVKM. CDR3 size: 15 residues. CDR3 in DNA: TGTGCCAGCAGTGAGACTAGCGGGAGGGTCGGGGAGCTGTTTTTT. This encodes CASSETSGRVGELFF.

The chain's CDR3 is CASSSTGNTIYF. The CDR3, as DNA: TGCGCCAGCTCTTCGACAGGGAACACCATATATTTT. The chain uses TRBV10-1 and TRBJ1-3, with 7 bases aligning to TRBD1. This CDR3 contains 12 residues. Germline V lookup: CDR1 WNHNN, CDR2 SYGVQD (reference sequence). V shed 8 bases and J 7 bases; nucleotides not matched to a gene: 5.

This chain connects TRBV29-1 to TRBJ2-7; 7 bases are a match to TRBD2. Per the germline V gene, CDR1 is SQVTM and CDR2 is ANQGSEA. This CDR3 spans 12 amino acids. V was pared by 6 bases and J by 3 bases, with 5 bases of the junction left unmatched. CDR3 region: CSVRLAGYEQYF. The CDR3 nucleotides are TGCAGCGTAAGACTAGCCGGCTACGAGCAGTACTTC.

The chain is built from TRBV10-3 and TRBJ1-3, with TRBD1 matching 12 bases. Trimming cost V 10 bases and J 3 bases; bases outside gene matches: 10. The germline V gene encodes CDR1 ENHRY and CDR2 SYGVKD. This CDR3 region has 16 residues. CDR3 protein: CATQLGTGGVGNTIYF. As DNA, the CDR3 is TGTGCCACCCAACTAGGGACAGGGGGCGTTGGAAACACCATATATTTT.